This TCR beta chain was captured by sequencing in a study of cytomegalovirus exposure and HLA in healthy donors. With 60 Vbeta and 13 Jbeta primers, the PCR was carried out. Libraries were prepared by immunoSEQ multiplex PCR; TCRdb keeps only in-frame clonotypes and omits some of them. The sample has more than 95,000 clones; 64% are singletons. This CDR3 region has 18 residues. The germline V gene has CDR1 SGHRS and CDR2 YFSETQ. V lost 2 bases and J lost 2; bases outside the gene matches: 14. This sequence joins TRBV5-1 and TRBJ2-5; TRBD2 agrees at 8 bases. Sequenced input: PBMCs. The TCR comes from a man between 60 and 75 years old in good health and CMV-seronegative. The chain's CDR3 is CASSFPRGAGEPQETQYF. The CDR3 bases are TGCGCCAGCAGCTTTCCCCGGGGAGCGGGGGAACCGCAAGAGACCCAGTACTTC.